The 26 T cell receptor beta chains reported below all come from one sample, sequenced in a study of cytomegalovirus exposure and HLA in healthy donors. A multiplex PCR was run with 60 Vbeta primers and 13 Jbeta primers. Only in-frame clones appear in the TCRdb table, and some are missing; sequencing was by immunoSEQ multiplex PCR. Of about 170,000 clones in the sample, approximately 85% were seen once. The sequencing sample was made of PBMCs. Every receptor here comes from a young man in good health and CMV-seropositive.

V is TRBV25-1 and J is TRBJ2-5; 7 positions agree with TRBD2. The CDR3 covers 15 residues. V was pared by 1 base and J by 4 bases, with 6 bases of the junction left unmatched. Germline V gene sequence: CDR1 MGHDK, CDR2 SYGVNS. The CDR3: CASSEFNPGGETQYF. DNA for the CDR3: TGTGCCAGCAGTGAATTTAACCCGGGGGGAGAGACCCAGTACTTC.

The genes are TRBV7-2 and TRBJ1-6, with D hard to call. Germline V gene lookup returns CDR1 SGHTA and CDR2 FQGNSA. Trimming took off 2 bases at V and 5 bases at J, with 10 bases between the two ends. The CDR3 totals 15 residues. The CDR3 DNA reads TGTGCCAGCAGCTTAACCGGGGTGAATAATTCACCCCTCCACTTT. Translation gives CASSLTGVNNSPLHF.

The rearrangement uses TRBV5-8 and TRBJ2-1; 10 bases agree with TRBD1. The CDR3 has 14 residues. Germline-derived CDR1 and CDR2 are SGHTS and YDEGEE. V lost 5 bases and J lost 2; bases outside the gene matches: 1. CDR3 in DNA: TGTGCCAGCAGAGACAGGGGGCCCTACAATGAGCAGTTCTTC. Encoded protein: CASRDRGPYNEQFF.

The chain recombines TRBV5-4 with TRBJ2-1; TRBD2 matches 9 bases. The CDR3 consists of 15 residues. J lost 3 bases, V lost 0 bases, and 1 base had no gene match. In germline, CDR1 is SGHNT, CDR2 YYREEE (reference sequence). DNA for the CDR3: TGTGCCAGCAGCTTGGAGCGGGGGGACTACAATGAGCAGTTCTTC. Its protein product is CASSLERGDYNEQFF. The whole variable domain, filled in from reference TRBV5-4 and TRBJ2-1, reads ETGVTQSPTHLIKTRGQQVTLRCSSQSGHNTVSWYQQALGQGPQFIFQYYREEENGRGNFPPRFSGLQFPNYSSELNVNALELDDSALYLCASSLERGDYNEQFFGPGTRLTVL.

This clone was observed a handful of times. The chain couples TRBV9 to TRBJ2-2, with D possibly matching TRBD1 (6 bases). The CDR3 runs to 16 residues. V was trimmed by 0 bases and J by 4 bases, leaving 13 bases between them. Germline V gene sequence: CDR1 SGDLS, CDR2 YYNGEE. The DNA of the CDR3 is TGTGCCAGCAGCGTAGCCAGGACAGTCGGCACCGGGGAGCTGTTTTTT. Translating it yields CASSVARTVGTGELFF.

The chain has TRBV9 and TRBJ1-1; 8 bases fit TRBD1. Germline loops: CDR1 SGDLS, CDR2 YYNGEE. The CDR3 is 14 residues long. The ends lost 2 bases at V and 1 base at J; junction bases unmatched: 1. CDR3 DNA: TGTGCCAGCAGCGTCCAGGGGGCGAACACTGAAGCTTTCTTT. It codes for CASSVQGANTEAFF.

This clone was detected only once. The CDR3 loop is CASSQSARGYNSPLHF. The CDR3 DNA reads as TGCGCCAGCAGTCAATCCGCCAGGGGCTATAATTCACCCCTCCACTTT. The chain carries TRBV23-1 and TRBJ1-6; TRBD1 might be the D (6 bases). TRBV23-1 qualifies as an ORF whose function is uncertain. CDR3 length equals 16 residues. V dropped 0 bases and J dropped 3 bases, with 9 bases sitting between them.

This clone has just one count. CDR3 protein: CASSAGASSTNEKLFF. CDR3 nucleotides: TGTGCCAGCAGTGCTGGGGCCTCTTCGACTAATGAAAAACTGTTTTTT. The chain employs TRBV6-1 and TRBJ1-4; a weak D match, TRBD1 (5 bases). The CDR3 consists of 16 residues. Deletions cut 4 bases from V and 2 bases from J, with 14 bases between. Germline CDR1 reads MNHNS; CDR2 reads SASEGT.

The chain is built from TRBV27 and TRBJ1-5, with a possible D match to TRBD1 (6 bases). Germline V CDR1 and CDR2: MNHEY, SMNVEV (reference sequence). The CDR3 runs 15 residues. V lost 3 bases and J lost 4, with 13 bases in between. The CDR3 coding sequence is TGTGCCAGCAGTTTCGGCAGGGGTAGTAATCAGCCCCAGCATTTT. Protein sequence: CASSFGRGSNQPQHF.

The chain links TRBV2 to TRBJ1-4, with 7 positions matching TRBD1. CDR1 and CDR2 from the germline V gene are SNHLY and FYNNEI. There are 15 residues in the CDR3. Unmatched junction bases numbered 6, after V lost 4 bases and J lost 4 bases. The CDR3 sequence: CASSASTGINEKLFF. In DNA, the CDR3 is TGTGCCAGCAGTGCCTCGACAGGGATTAATGAAAAACTGTTTTTT.

Only one count was recorded for this clone. The genes are TRBV6-1 and TRBJ2-7; no definite D call. The last part of the DNA fits TRBJ2-5 better; the J call may be wrong. Germline-derived CDR1 and CDR2 are MNHNS and SASEGT. This CDR3 spans 13 amino acids. CDR3 bases: TGTGCCAGCAGTGAAGGGAGCTTTGAGACCCAGTACTTC. It yields the protein CASSEGSFETQYF.

The CDR3: CASSPGQGFSPLHF. The CDR3 DNA is TGTGCCAGCTCACCCGGACAGGGGTTCTCACCCCTCCACTTT. The chain links TRBV18 to TRBJ1-6, with 9 bases lining up with TRBD1. This CDR3 contains 14 residues. Germline V CDR1 and CDR2: KGHSH, LQKENI. The trim removed 3 bases at V and 10 bases at J, leaving 4 bases unmatched.

The rearrangement uses TRBV11-1 and TRBJ1-1, with D possibly TRBD1 on 5 matching bases. With 1 base removed from V and 5 bases from J, the gap between germline ends came to 11 bases. The CDR3 loop spans 14 amino acids. Germline V gives CDR1 SGHAT, CDR2 FQDESV (reference sequence). The CDR3 here is CASSLEQAGTEAFF. CDR3 nucleotide sequence: TGTGCCAGCAGCTTAGAACAGGCCGGGACTGAAGCTTTCTTT.

This clone has only one observation. J is TRBJ2-7 and V is TRBV10-1; TRBD1 aligns across 8 bases. CDR1 is WNHNN and CDR2 is SYGVQD in the germline V gene (reference sequence). V shed 4 bases, J shed 3 bases, and the junction held 5 bases outside the gene matches. This CDR3 region has 14 residues. This CDR3 is CASSGTGSHYEQYF. The CDR3 region has the DNA TGCGCCAGCAGTGGGACAGGGAGCCACTACGAGCAGTACTTC.

The V call is TRBV4-2, the J call TRBJ2-5, with 11 bases identical to TRBD2. Germline V gene lookup returns CDR1 LGHNA and CDR2 YNFKEQ. Trimming took 5 bases from V and 3 from J; bases not matched to a gene: 8. This CDR3 contains 16 residues. The CDR3 loop is CASSATGTSGEETQYF. The CDR3 nucleotides read TGTGCCAGCAGCGCTACCGGGACTAGCGGAGAAGAGACCCAGTACTTC.

The chain is built from TRBV15 and TRBJ2-4; a possible D gene is TRBD1 (6 bases). Germline lookup yields CDR1 LNHNV and CDR2 YYDKDF (reference sequence). V dropped 5 bases and J dropped 0 bases, with 17 bases sitting between them. CDR3 length equals 17 residues. The CDR3 DNA reads TGTGCCACCAGCCAAGAGACAGGCCTGCTAGCCAAAAACATTCAGTACTTC. This translates into CATSQETGLLAKNIQYF. The complete variable domain, with remaining parts taken from reference TRBV15 and TRBJ2-4, reads DAMVIQNPRYQVTQFGKPVTLSCSQTLNHNVMYWYQQKSSQAPKLLFHYYDKDFNNEADTPDNFQSRRPNTSFCFLDIRSPGLGDTAMYLCATSQETGLLAKNIQYFGAGTRLSVL.

The chain couples TRBV7-9 to TRBJ2-3; a possible D gene is TRBD1 (5 bases). In germline, CDR1 is SEHNR, CDR2 FQNEAQ (reference sequence). Trimming shortened V by 0 bases and J by 3 bases, and 7 bases separated the two germline ends. This CDR3 spans 14 amino acids. Here the CDR3 reads CASSLASGTDTQYF. The CDR3 DNA reads as TGTGCCAGCAGCTTAGCCTCAGGGACAGATACGCAGTATTTT.

CDR3 amino acids: CASSIAGLQTQYF. In nucleotides, the CDR3 is TGTGCCAGTAGTATAGCGGGACTACAGACCCAGTACTTC. The chain uses TRBV19 and TRBJ2-5; TRBD2 aligns across 7 bases. Germline CDR1 LNHDA, CDR2 SQIVND (reference sequence). CDR3 length: 13 residues. Losses at the gene ends were 1 base for V and 6 bases for J; bases not matched to a gene: 2.

As to this clone: A junction boundary mismatches the germline segment, possibly from a read error. The chain combines TRBV14 with TRBJ2-6; D unclear. CDR3 length: 13 amino acids. Germline CDR1 and CDR2: SGHDN and FVKESK. The CDR3 sequence is CVSSASVANVLTF. CDR3 DNA sequence: TGTGTCAGCAGCGCATCAGTGGCCAACGTCCTGACTTTC.

This rearrangement joins TRBV7-2 to TRBJ2-7, with 11 bases fitting TRBD2. J gave up 2 bases and V 2 bases, and 5 bases lay outside the gene matches. Germline lookup yields CDR1 SGHTA and CDR2 FQGNSA. The CDR3 loop spans 16 amino acids. The CDR3: CASSLRTSGLTYEQYF. The CDR3 DNA reads as TGTGCCAGCAGCTTACGGACTAGCGGGCTTACCTACGAGCAGTACTTC.

The gene calls are TRBV7-3 and TRBJ2-1, with 7 bases matching TRBD2. Germline loops: CDR1 SGHTA, CDR2 FQGTGA. With 6 bases clipped from V and 7 bases from J, the junction kept 6 bases outside the gene matches. The CDR3 is 13 amino acids. The CDR3 sequence: CASSRISGNEQFF. For the CDR3, the DNA is TGTGCCAGCAGTCGAATTAGCGGGAATGAGCAGTTCTTC. Full variable domain (missing parts from reference TRBV7-3 and TRBJ2-1): GAGVSQTPSNKVTEKGKYVELRCDPISGHTALYWYRQSLGQGPEFLIYFQGTGAADDSGLPNDRFFAVRPEGSVSTLKIQRTERGDSAVYLCASSRISGNEQFFGPGTRLTVL.

The rearrangement links TRBV5-4 to TRBJ2-7, with D possibly TRBD1 on 6 matching bases. The CDR3 runs 14 residues. CDR1 is SGHNT, CDR2 YYREEE, per germline (reference sequence). V lost 1 base and J lost 2, with 10 bases in between. This CDR3 reads CASSLYGQPYEQYF. Written as DNA, the CDR3 is TGTGCCAGCAGCTTGTATGGACAGCCCTACGAGCAGTACTTC.

This clone was seen once. The junction departs from the called germline gene at one end, perhaps through a read error. J is TRBJ1-3 and V is TRBV18, with D tentatively TRBD1 (5 bases). There are 14 residues in the CDR3. Germline V gene sequence: CDR1 KGHSH, CDR2 LQKENI. The CDR3 loop is CASSTARQQSSFLF. CDR3 nucleotide sequence: TGTGCCAGCTCAACAGCTCGACAGCAGTCCTCCTTCCTTTTT. Using reference TRBV18 and TRBJ1-3 for the parts outside the CDR3, the full variable domain is NAGVMQNPRHLVRRRGQEARLRCSPMKGHSHVYWYRQLPEEGLKFMVYLQKENIIDESGMPKERFSAEFPKEGPSILRIQQVVRGDSAAYFCASSTARQQSSFLFGEGSWLTVV.

The rearrangement links TRBV2 to TRBJ1-2, with D perhaps matching TRBD1 (5 bases). Germline CDR1 and CDR2: SNHLY and FYNNEI. The V end lost 3 bases, the J end lost 4 bases, and 18 bases lay between the germline ends. The CDR3 is 16 residues long. In nucleotides, the CDR3 is TGTGCCAGCAGTGATGGAGCCAACAGGTCCGGCTATGGCTACACCTTC. Amino acids: CASSDGANRSGYGYTF.

This clone appeared a single time. The rearrangement joins TRBV6-1 to TRBJ1-5, with D unclear. Germline assignment: CDR1 MNHNS and CDR2 SASEGT. This CDR3 region has 15 residues. Trimming pared 1 base from V and 0 bases from J, leaving 7 bases between. The CDR3 nucleotides read TGTGCCAGCAGTGAAGACAATTCTAGCAATCAGCCCCAGCATTTT. Its translation: CASSEDNSSNQPQHF.

V usage is TRBV4-1 and J usage is TRBJ2-1; D not certain. Trimming removed 0 bases at V and 2 bases at J, with 8 bases between. Germline-derived CDR1 and CDR2 are MGHRA and YSYEKL. The CDR3 extends over 15 amino acids. CDR3 nucleotide sequence: TGCGCCAGCAGCCAAGATATTCCAGCCTACAATGAGCAGTTCTTC. Translating gives CASSQDIPAYNEQFF.